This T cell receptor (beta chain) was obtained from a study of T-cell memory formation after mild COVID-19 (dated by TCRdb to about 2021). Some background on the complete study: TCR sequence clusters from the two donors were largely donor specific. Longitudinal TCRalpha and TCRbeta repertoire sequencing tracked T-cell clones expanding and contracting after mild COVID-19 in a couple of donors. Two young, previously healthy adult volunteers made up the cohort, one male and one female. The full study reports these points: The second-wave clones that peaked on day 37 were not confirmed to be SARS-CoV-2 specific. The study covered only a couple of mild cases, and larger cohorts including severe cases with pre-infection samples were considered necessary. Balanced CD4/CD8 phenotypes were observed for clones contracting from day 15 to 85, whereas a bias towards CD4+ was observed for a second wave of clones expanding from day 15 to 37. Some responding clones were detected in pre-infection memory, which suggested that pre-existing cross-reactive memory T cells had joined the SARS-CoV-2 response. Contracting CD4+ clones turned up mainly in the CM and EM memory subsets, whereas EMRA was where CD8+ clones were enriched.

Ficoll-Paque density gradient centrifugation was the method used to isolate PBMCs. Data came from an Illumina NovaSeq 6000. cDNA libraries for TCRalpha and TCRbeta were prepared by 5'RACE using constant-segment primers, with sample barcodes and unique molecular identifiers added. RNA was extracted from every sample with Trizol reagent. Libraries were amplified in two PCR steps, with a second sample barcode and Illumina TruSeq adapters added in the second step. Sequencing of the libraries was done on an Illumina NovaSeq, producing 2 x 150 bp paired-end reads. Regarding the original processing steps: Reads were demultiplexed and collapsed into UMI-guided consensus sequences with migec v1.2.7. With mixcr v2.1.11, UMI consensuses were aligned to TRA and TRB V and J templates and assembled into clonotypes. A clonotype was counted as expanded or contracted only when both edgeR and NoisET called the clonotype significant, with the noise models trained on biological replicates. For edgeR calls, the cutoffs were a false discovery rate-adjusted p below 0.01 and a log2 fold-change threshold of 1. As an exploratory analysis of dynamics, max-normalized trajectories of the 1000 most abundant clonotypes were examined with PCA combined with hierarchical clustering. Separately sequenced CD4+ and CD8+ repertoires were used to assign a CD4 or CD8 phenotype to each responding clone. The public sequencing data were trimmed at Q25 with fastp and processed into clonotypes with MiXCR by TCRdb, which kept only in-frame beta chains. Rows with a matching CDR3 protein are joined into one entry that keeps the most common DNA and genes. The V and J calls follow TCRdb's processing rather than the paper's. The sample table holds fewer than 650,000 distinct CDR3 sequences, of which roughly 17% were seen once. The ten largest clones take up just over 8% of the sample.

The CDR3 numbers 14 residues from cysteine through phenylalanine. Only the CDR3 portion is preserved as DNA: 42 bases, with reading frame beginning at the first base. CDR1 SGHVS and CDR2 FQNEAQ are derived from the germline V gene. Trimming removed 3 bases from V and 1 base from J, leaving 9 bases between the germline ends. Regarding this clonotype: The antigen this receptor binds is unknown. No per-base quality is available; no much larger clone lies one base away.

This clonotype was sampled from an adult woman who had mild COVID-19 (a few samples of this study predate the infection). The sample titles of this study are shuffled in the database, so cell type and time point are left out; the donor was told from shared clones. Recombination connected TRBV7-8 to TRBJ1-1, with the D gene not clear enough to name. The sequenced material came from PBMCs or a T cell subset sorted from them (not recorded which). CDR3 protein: CASSFSPTNTEAFF. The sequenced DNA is TGTGCCAGCAGCTTCTCCCCCACGAACACTGAAGCTTTCTTT.